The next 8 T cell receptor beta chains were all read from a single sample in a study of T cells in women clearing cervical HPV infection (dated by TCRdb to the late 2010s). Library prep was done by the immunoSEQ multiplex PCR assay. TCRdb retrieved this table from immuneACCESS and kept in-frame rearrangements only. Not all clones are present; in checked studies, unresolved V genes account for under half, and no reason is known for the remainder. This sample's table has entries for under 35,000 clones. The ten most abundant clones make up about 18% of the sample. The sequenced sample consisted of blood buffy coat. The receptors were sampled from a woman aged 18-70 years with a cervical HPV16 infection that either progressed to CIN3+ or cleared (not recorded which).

CDR3 amino acids: CASCSGRRETQYF. Partial CDR3 DNA: TGTGCCAGCTGTAGCGGGAGGCGCGAGACG. This rearrangement joins TRBV2 to TRBJ2-3; 10 bases map to TRBD2. The CDR3 is cut off 3 residues early in the read; its end comes from the germline J gene. The CDR3 extends over 13 amino acids. Germline lookup yields CDR1 SNHLY and CDR2 FYNNEI. Based on the CDR3 plus reference TRBV2 and TRBJ2-3, the full variable domain is EPEVTQTPSHQVTQMGQEVILRCVPISNHLYFYWYRQILGQKVEFLVSFYNNEISEKSEIFDDQFSVERPDGSNFTLKIRSTKLEDSAMYFCASCSGRRETQYFGPGTRLTVL.

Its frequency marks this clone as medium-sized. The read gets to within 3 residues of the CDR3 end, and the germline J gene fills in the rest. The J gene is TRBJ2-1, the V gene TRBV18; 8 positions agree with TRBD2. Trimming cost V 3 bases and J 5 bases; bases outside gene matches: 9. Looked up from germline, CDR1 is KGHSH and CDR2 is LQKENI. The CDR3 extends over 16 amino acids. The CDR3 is CASSPPGGLVNNEQFF. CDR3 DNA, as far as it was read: TGTGCCAGCTCACCTCCGGGGGGACTAGTCAACAATGAG.

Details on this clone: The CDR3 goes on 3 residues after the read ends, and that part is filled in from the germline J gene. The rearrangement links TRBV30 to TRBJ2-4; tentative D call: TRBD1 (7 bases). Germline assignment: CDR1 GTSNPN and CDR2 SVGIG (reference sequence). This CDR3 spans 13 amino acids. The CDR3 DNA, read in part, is TGTGCCTGGACCCGCGGGACAGACTATGGT. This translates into CAWTRGTDYG. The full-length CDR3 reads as CAWTRGTDYGQYF.

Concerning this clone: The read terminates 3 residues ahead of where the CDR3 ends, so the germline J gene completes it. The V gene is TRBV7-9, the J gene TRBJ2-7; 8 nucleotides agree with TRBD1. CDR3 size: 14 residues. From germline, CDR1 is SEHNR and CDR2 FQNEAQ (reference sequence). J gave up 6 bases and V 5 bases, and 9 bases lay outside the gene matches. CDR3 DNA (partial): TGTGCCAGCAGCCACCCGGGACAGGAAACCGAG. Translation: CASSHPGQETE. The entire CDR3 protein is CASSHPGQETEQYF.

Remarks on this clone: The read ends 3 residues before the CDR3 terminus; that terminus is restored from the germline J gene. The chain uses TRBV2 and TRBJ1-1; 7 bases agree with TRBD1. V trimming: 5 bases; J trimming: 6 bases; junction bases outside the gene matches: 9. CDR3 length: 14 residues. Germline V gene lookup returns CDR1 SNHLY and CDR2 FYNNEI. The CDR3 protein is CASSLGTANAEAFF. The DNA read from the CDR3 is TGTGCCAGCAGTTTAGGGACAGCAAACGCTGAA.

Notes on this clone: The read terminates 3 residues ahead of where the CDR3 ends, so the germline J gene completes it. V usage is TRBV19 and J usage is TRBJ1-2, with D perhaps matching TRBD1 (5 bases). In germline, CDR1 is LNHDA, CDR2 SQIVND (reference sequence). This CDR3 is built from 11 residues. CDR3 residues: CASSRGYDYTF. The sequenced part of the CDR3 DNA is TGTGCCAGTAGTAGGGGCTACGAC.

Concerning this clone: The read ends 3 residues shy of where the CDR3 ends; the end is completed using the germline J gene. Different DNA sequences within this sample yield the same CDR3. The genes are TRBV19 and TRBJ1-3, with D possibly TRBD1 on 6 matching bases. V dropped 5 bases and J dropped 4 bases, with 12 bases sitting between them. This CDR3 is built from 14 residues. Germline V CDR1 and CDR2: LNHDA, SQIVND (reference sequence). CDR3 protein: CASSPGASGNTIYF. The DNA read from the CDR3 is TGTGCCAGTAGTCCAGGGGCCTCCGGAAACACC.

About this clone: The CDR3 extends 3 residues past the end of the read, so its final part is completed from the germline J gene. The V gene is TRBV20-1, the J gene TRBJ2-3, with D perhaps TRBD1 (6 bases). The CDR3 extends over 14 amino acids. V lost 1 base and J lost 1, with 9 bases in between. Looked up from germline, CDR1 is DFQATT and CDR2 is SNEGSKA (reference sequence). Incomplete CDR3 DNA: TGCAGTGCTAGAGGCAGGGGCGGCACAGATACG. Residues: CSARGRGGTDT. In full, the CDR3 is CSARGRGGTDTQYF.